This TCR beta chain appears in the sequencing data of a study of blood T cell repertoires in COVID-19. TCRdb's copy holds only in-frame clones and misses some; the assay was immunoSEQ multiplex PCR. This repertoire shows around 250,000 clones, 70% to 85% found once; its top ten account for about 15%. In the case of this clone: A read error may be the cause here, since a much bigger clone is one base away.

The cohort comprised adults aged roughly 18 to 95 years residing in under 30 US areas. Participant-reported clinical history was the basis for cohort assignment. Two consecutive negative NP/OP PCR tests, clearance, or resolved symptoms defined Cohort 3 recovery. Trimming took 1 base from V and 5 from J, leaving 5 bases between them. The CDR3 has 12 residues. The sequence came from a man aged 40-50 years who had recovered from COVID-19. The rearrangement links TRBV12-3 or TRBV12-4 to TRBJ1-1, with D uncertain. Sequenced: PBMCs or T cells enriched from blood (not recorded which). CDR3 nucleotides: TGTGCCAGCAGTTTAGGGAGGACTGAAGCTTTCTTT. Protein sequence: CASSLGRTEAFF.